The rows below give T cell receptor beta chains drawn from one sample of a study of T cell responses to AZD1222 COVID-19 vaccine. Profiling relied on immunoSEQ multiplex PCR, and the TCRdb table lists in-frame clones only, not all of them. The data contain 150,000 to 200,000 clones, 94% of them singletons. The source was peripheral blood, collected on day 0 of AZD1222 vaccination. All receptors come from an adult in good health. CDR3s include the opening cysteine and the closing phenylalanine or tryptophan. Each record gives: D gene, clone size, J gene, V gene, CDR3 DNA, CDR3 protein. D genes are given only for firm matches. Rows give clone size only sometimes, using once, few, many, or a class for an expanded clone.

D gene: TRBD1; clone size: NA; J gene: TRBJ2-7; V gene: TRBV27; CDR3 DNA: TGTGCCAGCCGCCCGGGACAGGTGGCCTACGAGCAGTACTTC; CDR3 protein: CASRPGQVAYEQYF
D gene: NA; clone size: NA; J gene: TRBJ1-6; V gene: TRBV27; CDR3 DNA: TGTGCCAGCAGTTTACCGACCAATAGAGTTTATAATTCACCCCTCCACTTT; CDR3 protein: CASSLPTNRVYNSPLHF
D gene: NA; clone size: NA; J gene: TRBJ1-1; V gene: TRBV19; CDR3 DNA: TGTGCCAGTAGCCCATTTCGAGGATCGAACACTGAAGCTTTCTTT; CDR3 protein: CASSPFRGSNTEAFF
D gene: NA; clone size: NA; J gene: TRBJ1-3; V gene: TRBV28; CDR3 DNA: TGTGCCAGCAGTTTATTCAGGGGCGGAAACACCATATATTTT; CDR3 protein: CASSLFRGGNTIYF
D gene: NA; clone size: NA; J gene: TRBJ2-2; V gene: TRBV7-2; CDR3 DNA: TGTGCCAGCAGCTTACGGCCGCAGGGATCAACCGGGGAGCTGTTTTTT; CDR3 protein: CASSLRPQGSTGELFF
D gene: TRBD1; clone size: NA; J gene: TRBJ2-3; V gene: TRBV24-1; CDR3 DNA: TGTGCCACCAGTTTCGGACAGGGTGTCGCAGATACGCAGTATTTT; CDR3 protein: CATSFGQGVADTQYF
D gene: NA; clone size: NA; J gene: TRBJ2-1; V gene: TRBV11-3; CDR3 DNA: TGTGCCAGCAGCTTAGACCATGACAATGAGCAGTTCTTC; CDR3 protein: CASSLDHDNEQFF
D gene: NA; clone size: NA; J gene: TRBJ2-1; V gene: TRBV5-1; CDR3 DNA: TGCGCCAGCAGCTCTGCTGGGGGAAGGGATGAGCAGTTCTTC; CDR3 protein: CASSSAGGRDEQFF
D gene: NA; clone size: NA; J gene: TRBJ1-1; V gene: TRBV5-6; CDR3 DNA: TGTGCCAGCAGCTTGTTGGGCTTGAACACTGAAGCTTTCTTT; CDR3 protein: CASSLLGLNTEAFF
D gene: NA; clone size: NA; J gene: TRBJ2-7; V gene: TRBV28; CDR3 DNA: TGTGCCAGCAATAACCGACCCATATCCTACGAGCAGTACTTC; CDR3 protein: CASNNRPISYEQYF
D gene: NA; clone size: NA; J gene: TRBJ1-3; V gene: TRBV4-1; CDR3 DNA: TGCGCCAGCAGCCAAGCCATCCTTGGAAGAAACACCATATATTTT; CDR3 protein: CASSQAILGRNTIYF
D gene: NA; clone size: NA; J gene: TRBJ2-7; V gene: TRBV6-6; CDR3 DNA: TGTGCCAGCAGGACCACAGGGCCGCTACTTTACGAGCAGTACTTC; CDR3 protein: CASRTTGPLLYEQYF
D gene: NA; clone size: NA; J gene: TRBJ2-7; V gene: TRBV5-4; CDR3 DNA: TGTGCCAGCAGCTTGCGTCCGGACGGATTAACCGGCGAGCAGTACTTC; CDR3 protein: CASSLRPDGLTGEQYF
D gene: TRBD1; clone size: NA; J gene: TRBJ2-7; V gene: TRBV11-2; CDR3 DNA: TGTGCCAGCAGCTTGGGGACAGTCGGTTACGAGCAGTACTTC; CDR3 protein: CASSLGTVGYEQYF
D gene: NA; clone size: once; J gene: TRBJ2-2; V gene: TRBV9; CDR3 DNA: TGTGCCAGCAGCGTGGGGACCCGCACCGGGGAGCTGTTTTTT; CDR3 protein: CASSVGTRTGELFF
D gene: NA; clone size: NA; J gene: TRBJ2-5; V gene: TRBV28; CDR3 DNA: TGTGCCAGCAGTTGGGAAGAGACCCAGTACTTC; CDR3 protein: CASSWEETQYF
D gene: TRBD1; clone size: NA; J gene: TRBJ1-2; V gene: TRBV6-5; CDR3 DNA: TGTGCCAGCAGTAAAATCCGGGACAGGGGTGTCTTGGCCTTC; CDR3 protein: CASSKIRDRGVLAF
D gene: NA; clone size: NA; J gene: TRBJ2-7; V gene: TRBV7-2; CDR3 DNA: TGTGCCAGCATCCAGCTAAGAGGGGACCACTTCTACGAGCAGTACTTC; CDR3 protein: CASIQLRGDHFYEQYF
D gene: NA; clone size: NA; J gene: TRBJ1-2; V gene: TRBV5-1; CDR3 DNA: TGCGCCAGCAGCTTGTCTGTCGGTCAGATGCGTGGGGACTACACCTTC; CDR3 protein: CASSLSVGQMRGDYTF
D gene: NA; clone size: few; J gene: TRBJ1-5; V gene: TRBV11-2; CDR3 DNA: TGTGCCAGCAGCTTATCCAGGGGAGGCAATCAGCCCCAGCATTTT; CDR3 protein: CASSLSRGGNQPQHF
D gene: TRBD2; clone size: NA; J gene: TRBJ2-1; V gene: TRBV9; CDR3 DNA: TGTGCCAGCAGCGTAGACTTAGCGGGAGGGCCACACAATGAGCAGTTCTTC; CDR3 protein: CASSVDLAGGPHNEQFF
D gene: TRBD1; clone size: NA; J gene: TRBJ1-3; V gene: TRBV23-1; CDR3 DNA: TGCGCCAGCAACAGAGAGGGGGCGAGCGGAAACACCATATATTTT; CDR3 protein: CASNREGASGNTIYF
D gene: NA; clone size: NA; J gene: TRBJ2-7; V gene: TRBV5-1; CDR3 DNA: TGCGCCAGTGGGACCGCCTACGAGCAGTACTTC; CDR3 protein: CASGTAYEQYF
D gene: TRBD1; clone size: once; J gene: TRBJ1-5; V gene: TRBV29-1; CDR3 DNA: TGCAGCGTCGGACAGGGGAGTCAGCCCCAGCATTTT; CDR3 protein: CSVGQGSQPQHF
D gene: TRBD1; clone size: NA; J gene: TRBJ1-4; V gene: TRBV6-5; CDR3 DNA: TGTGCCAGCAGTTACGCGACAGGGAGTAATGAAAAACTGTTTTTT; CDR3 protein: CASSYATGSNEKLFF
D gene: NA; clone size: NA; J gene: TRBJ1-1; V gene: TRBV24-1; CDR3 DNA: TGTGCCACCAGGTCGGGCAGGGTGAACACTGAAGCTTTCTTT; CDR3 protein: CATRSGRVNTEAFF
D gene: NA; clone size: NA; J gene: TRBJ2-5; V gene: TRBV28; CDR3 DNA: TGTGCCAGCACCACAGTCGCATTCCGAGAGACCCAGTACTTC; CDR3 protein: CASTTVAFRETQYF
D gene: NA; clone size: NA; J gene: TRBJ1-1; V gene: TRBV27; CDR3 DNA: TGTGCCAGCCAGGGGAACACTGAAGCTTTCTTT; CDR3 protein: CASQGNTEAFF